The present T cell receptor beta chain was sequenced within a study of CD8+CD57+ T cells in acquired aplastic anemia. The overall study: Across the sorted CD4+ and CD8+ cells, DNA amounts averaged about 3 ug. Healthy donors had, on average, roughly 10 million reads for their CD4+ cells.

Genomic DNA constituted the template upon which TCR beta VDJ and CDR3 profiling was performed. In TCRdb, the reads were re-called with MiXCR into one record per CDR3 protein. The sample lists around 150,000 distinct CDR3 sequences, roughly 40% seen once, with 1.1% in the top ten. Details on this clonotype: Its cognate antigen is unknown.

CDR1 LNHDA and CDR2 SQIVND come from the germline V gene (reference sequence). Trimming at V came to 10 bases and at J to 3 bases, leaving 8 bases not matched to a gene. The CDR3 loop spans 13 amino acids. Study findings and constraints: A significant difference in CD8+ Simpson's diversity between patients and controls was not found. Patients and controls had in common twenty-nine CD8+ CDR3 sequences.

The receptor comes from a human donor in good health. The rearrangement links TRBV19 to TRBJ2-7, with 8 bases lining up with TRBD1. Source material: sorted CD4+, CD8+, or CD8+CD57+ T cells (not recorded which) from PBMCs. CDR3 in DNA: TGTGCCATGGGGCCAGGGGGCATCTACGAGCAGTACTTC. This encodes CAMGPGGIYEQYF.